Listed here are 5 T cell receptor beta chains from one sample, sequenced in a study of human T cells and chemical hapten exposure. Documented time point: patch test 3, about 24 weeks after DPC sensitization. Treatment defined: therapeutic diphenylcyclopropenone sensitization with weekly scalp DPC. TCRdb re-called the RACE reads through MiXCR, storing one row per CDR3 protein. Of 120,000 or so distinct CDR3 sequences detected, about 10% appear once; the ten largest clones hold 2% to 2.5%. The sample consisted of whole blood, taken in connection with sensitization to the hapten diphenylcyclopropenone (DPC). These receptors came from a woman between 45 and 60 years old with alopecia areata. Some clones in this sample may be carry-over from other donors' samples.

The chain has TRBV24-1 and TRBJ2-2; D not certain. V was pared by 9 bases and J by 5 bases, with 6 bases between. CDR1 is KGHDR and CDR2 is SFDVKD in the germline V gene. The CDR3 spans 11 residues. Written as DNA, the CDR3 is TGTGCCACCTCGAGGACCGGGGAGCTGTTTTTT. This translates into CATSRTGELFF.

The chain joins TRBV28 to TRBJ1-2, with D possibly TRBD1 on 5 matching bases. Trimming took 6 bases from V and 3 from J, leaving 20 bases between them. Germline CDR1 reads MDHEN; CDR2 reads SYDVKM. This CDR3 is built from 16 residues. The CDR3 DNA sequence: TGTGCCAGCAGGCCAAGCGGGGCATTTTTTGACTATGGCTACACCTTC. The encoded protein is CASRPSGAFFDYGYTF.

This clonotype has at least ten counts. The V gene is TRBV11-3, the J gene TRBJ2-5; D not resolved. The CDR3 runs to 13 residues. V was pared by 1 base and J by 3 bases, with 6 bases between. CDR1 and CDR2 (germline): SGHNT, YENEEA. The DNA for the CDR3 is TGTGCCAGCAGCTTAGGCAGAAAAGAGACCCAGTACTTC. Residues: CASSLGRKETQYF.

The chain is built from TRBV12-3 or TRBV12-4 and TRBJ1-5; no reliable D call. Trimming pared 1 base from V and 4 bases from J, leaving 14 bases between. The CDR3 is made up of 16 amino acids. The DNA of the CDR3 is TGTGCCAGCAGTTTAGTAGGCGGTGGACCTAATCAGCCCCAGCATTTT. Translation: CASSLVGGGPNQPQHF.

The J gene is TRBJ1-1, the V gene TRBV18; a possible D gene is TRBD1 (6 bases). The CDR3 extends over 14 amino acids. Trimming left V 2 bases short and J 0 bases short, with 7 bases between. Germline values: CDR1 KGHSH, CDR2 LQKENI. This CDR3 reads CASSPRTVNTEAFF. In DNA, the CDR3 is TGTGCCAGCTCACCAAGGACAGTGAACACTGAAGCTTTCTTT. Combining the CDR3 with reference TRBV18 and TRBJ1-1 gives the whole variable domain NAGVMQNPRHLVRRRGQEARLRCSPMKGHSHVYWYRQLPEEGLKFMVYLQKENIIDESGMPKERFSAEFPKEGPSILRIQQVVRGDSAAYFCASSPRTVNTEAFFGQGTRLTVV.